One sample yielded the 21 T cell receptor beta chains listed below, sequenced in a study of siplizumab effects on memory and regulatory T cells. Profiling relied on immunoSEQ multiplex PCR, and the TCRdb table lists in-frame clones only, not all of them. This table has 100,000 or so clones, 94% appearing once. The sample consisted of Tregs sorted from blood. The source of these receptors is a human donor in good health.

The chain links TRBV7-8 to TRBJ2-7; 7 nucleotides agree with TRBD1. The CDR3 is 14 amino acids. Germline V gene sequence: CDR1 SGHVS, CDR2 FQNEAQ. Losses at the gene ends were 1 base for V and 2 bases for J; bases not matched to a gene: 2. CDR3 loop: CASSLVGQAYEQYF. CDR3 DNA: TGTGCCAGCAGCTTAGTCGGACAGGCCTACGAGCAGTACTTC.

This clone has a single count. The CDR3 nucleotides read TGTGCCAGCAGCCGAGCGGCGGGGTTAGGGAATGAGCAGTTCTTC. Residues: CASSRAAGLGNEQFF. The chain is built from TRBV5-4 and TRBJ2-1, with D possibly TRBD2 on 6 matching bases. The ends were cut back, 4 bases at V and 7 bases at J, with 18 bases in the middle. Germline assignment: CDR1 SGHNT and CDR2 YYREEE (reference sequence). This CDR3 region has 15 residues.

V gene TRBV10-3 combines with J gene TRBJ2-5; D gene ambiguous. Per germline, CDR1 ENHRY and CDR2 SYGVKD. The CDR3 is 17 amino acids. Trimming removed 4 bases from V and 7 bases from J, with 25 bases in between. CDR3: CAISGLERERSRGTQYF. The CDR3 nucleotides are TGTGCCATCAGTGGGTTGGAACGCGAGCGCTCCCGTGGGACCCAGTACTTC.

The rearrangement uses TRBV10-2 and TRBJ1-5, with 8 bases fitting TRBD1. The CDR3 spans 13 residues. Germline assignment: CDR1 WSHSY and CDR2 SAAADI. V shed 8 bases, J shed 6 bases, and the junction held 6 bases outside the gene matches. The DNA for the CDR3 is TGCGCCAGCGTCAGGGGGCGAGGTCAGCCCCAGCATTTT. Its protein product is CASVRGRGQPQHF.

The rearrangement uses TRBV15 and TRBJ1-2, with TRBD1 identical over 7 bases. Unmatched junction bases numbered 5, after V lost 3 bases and J lost 4 bases. CDR1 LNHNV and CDR2 YYDKDF come from the germline V gene (reference sequence). CDR3 length: 14 residues. The CDR3, as DNA: TGTGCCACCAGCAGGACACAGGGGCGCTATGGCTACACCTTC. It is translated as CATSRTQGRYGYTF.

The chain joins TRBV14 to TRBJ2-1; TRBD1 might be the D (7 bases). Per the germline V gene, CDR1 is SGHDN and CDR2 is FVKESK. This CDR3 has 18 amino acids. V was cut by 0 bases and J by 10 bases, with 25 bases left in between. This chain's CDR3 is CASSQEGRLAIGGNEQFF. The CDR3 bases are TGTGCCAGCAGCCAAGAGGGGAGGTTAGCTATAGGGGGCAACGAGCAGTTCTTC.

This clone was seen just once. The V call is TRBV28, the J call TRBJ1-1; 7 bases line up with TRBD1. With V trimmed by 3 bases and J by 5 bases, 12 bases remained unmatched. Germline loops: CDR1 MDHEN, CDR2 SYDVKM. The CDR3 contains 16 residues. DNA of the CDR3: TGTGCCAGCAGTTTGACAGGGACCCTCGGGACTACTGAAGCTTTCTTT. Its protein product is CASSLTGTLGTTEAFF.

The chain uses TRBV5-1 and TRBJ2-5, with D uncertain. This CDR3 region has 11 residues. Germline CDR1 is SGHRS and CDR2 is YFSETQ. Trimming took off 2 bases at V and 5 bases at J, with 4 bases between the two ends. In DNA, the CDR3 is TGCGCCAGCAGCTTTGGGGAGACCCAGTACTTC. Residues: CASSFGETQYF.

The J gene is TRBJ2-5, the V gene TRBV7-8; 8 bases agree with TRBD2. The assigned J gene may be wrong: the sequence end matches TRBJ2-7 better. CDR3 length: 13 amino acids. From germline, CDR1 is SGHVS and CDR2 FQNEAQ. CDR3 residues: CASTGLVGYEQYF. The CDR3 DNA sequence: TGTGCCAGCACGGGACTAGTAGGCTACGAGCAGTACTTC.

The V and J genes are TRBV28 and TRBJ1-5, with 10 bases aligning to TRBD1. Germline trimming cut 6 bases from V and 3 bases from J; bases unmatched to any gene: 2. The CDR3 length is 14 residues. Per the germline V gene, CDR1 is MDHEN and CDR2 is SYDVKM. This CDR3 reads CASRGTGANQPQHF. The CDR3 bases are TGTGCCAGCAGGGGGACAGGGGCCAATCAGCCCCAGCATTTT.

This rearrangement joins TRBV28 to TRBJ1-3, with D perhaps matching TRBD1 (6 bases). The CDR3 extends over 16 amino acids. V lost 1 base, J lost 0 bases, and 10 bases lay in between. CDR1 and CDR2 (germline): MDHEN, SYDVKM. In DNA, the CDR3 is TGTGCCAGCAGTTTATTCCGAGGGGGCTCTGGAAACACCATATATTTT. It is translated as CASSLFRGGSGNTIYF.

The chain combines TRBV6-4 with TRBJ2-7; 10 bases align to TRBD2. The V gene end was trimmed by 6 bases and the J gene end by 7 bases; junction bases not matched to a gene: 6. The V gene's germline CDR1 is MRHNA and CDR2 SNTAGT. This CDR3 is built from 13 residues. Written as DNA, the CDR3 is TGTGCCAGCAGGAGGCTAGCGGGAGTTGAGCAGTACTTC. This codes for CASRRLAGVEQYF.

V and J are TRBV27 and TRBJ1-1, with a possible D match to TRBD1 (5 bases). This CDR3 region has 14 residues. V shed 3 bases and J shed 1 base, with 9 bases lying between them. Looked up from germline, CDR1 is MNHEY and CDR2 is SMNVEV (reference sequence). The CDR3 spells CASSFRDRNTEAFF. The CDR3 DNA sequence: TGTGCCAGCAGTTTCCGTGACAGGAACACTGAAGCTTTCTTT.

The chain has TRBV9 and TRBJ2-6; D ambiguous. The germline V and J ends were trimmed by 0 bases and 3 bases, with 4 bases remaining between them. Germline loops: CDR1 SGDLS, CDR2 YYNGEE. The CDR3 runs 14 residues. CDR3 region: CASSVVRGANVLTF. DNA for the CDR3: TGTGCCAGCAGCGTAGTTCGTGGGGCCAACGTCCTGACTTTC.

This sequence joins TRBV5-4 and TRBJ1-5; D is ambiguous. Germline CDR1 is SGHNT and CDR2 is YYREEE (reference sequence). Between the trimmed V and J ends, which lost 1 base and 5 bases, there was a span of 16 bases. The CDR3 extends over 16 amino acids. The CDR3 nucleotides read TGTGCCAGCAGCTTGTTTTTAGGTGCCGCGGATCAGCCCCAGCATTTT. This encodes CASSLFLGAADQPQHF.

The rearrangement joins TRBV28 to TRBJ2-2; D gene uncertain. V lost 3 bases, J lost 5 bases, and 7 bases lay in between. The CDR3 length is 13 residues. Germline V gene lookup returns CDR1 MDHEN and CDR2 SYDVKM. CDR3 protein: CASSFDLTGELFF. The CDR3 region has the DNA TGTGCCAGCAGTTTCGACTTGACCGGGGAGCTGTTTTTT.

The chain joins TRBV29-1 to TRBJ2-5, with a possible D match to TRBD2 (5 bases). CDR3 length equals 12 residues. The V end was cut by 4 bases, the J end by 2 bases, with 8 bases between. CDR1 is SQVTM, CDR2 ANQGSEA, per germline. CDR3 DNA: TGCAGCGTTGGACGGGGACAAGAGACCCAGTACTTC. Translated, it gives CSVGRGQETQYF.

This sequence joins TRBV5-5 and TRBJ2-2; no clear D gene. In germline, CDR1 is SGHKS, CDR2 YYEKEE (reference sequence). V was trimmed by 0 bases and J by 5 bases, leaving 8 bases between them. The CDR3 consists of 14 residues. CDR3 protein: CASSLGSWTGELFF. The CDR3 coding sequence is TGTGCCAGCAGCTTGGGATCCTGGACCGGGGAGCTGTTTTTT.

This clone was observed once. The chain combines TRBV4-1 with TRBJ1-3; the D gene is possibly TRBD1 (6 bases). Germline loops: CDR1 MGHRA, CDR2 YSYEKL. Trimming shortened V by 3 bases and J by 4 bases, and 7 bases separated the two germline ends. The CDR3 contains 13 residues. In DNA form, the CDR3 reads TGCGCCAGCAGCCACGACAGGGGAAACACCATATATTTT. As protein: CASSHDRGNTIYF.

Concerning this clone itself: The sample carries other DNA sequences with the same CDR3. The CDR3 DNA reads TGTGCCAGCAGCGGGGACAGGCAACGCTATGGCTACACCTTC. Its translation is CASSGDRQRYGYTF. This sequence joins TRBV2 and TRBJ1-2; 8 positions match TRBD1. CDR1 and CDR2 from the germline V gene are SNHLY and FYNNEI. This CDR3 has 14 amino acids. Unmatched junction bases numbered 7, after V lost 6 bases and J lost 4 bases. Full variable domain (outside the CDR3, taken from reference TRBV2 and TRBJ1-2): EPEVTQTPSHQVTQMGQEVILRCVPISNHLYFYWYRQILGQKVEFLVSFYNNEISEKSEIFDDQFSVERPDGSNFTLKIRSTKLEDSAMYFCASSGDRQRYGYTFGSGTRLTVV.

The V and J genes are TRBV15 and TRBJ2-7, with D possibly matching TRBD2 (6 bases). Germline CDR1 and CDR2: LNHNV and YYDKDF (reference sequence). Trimming shortened V by 0 bases and J by 5 bases, and 14 bases separated the two germline ends. The CDR3 loop spans 15 amino acids. This chain's CDR3 is CATSRDQGGIDEQYF. CDR3 DNA sequence: TGTGCCACCAGCAGAGATCAAGGCGGGATCGACGAGCAGTACTTC.